A single sample is the source of the 8 T cell receptor beta chains below, sequenced in a study of CD8 T cells in Susac syndrome. When the RNA was reverse transcribed, random hexamers were used with an input of roughly 0.5 to 1 ug. TCRdb re-called the immunoSEQ multiplex PCR reads through MiXCR, storing one row per CDR3 protein. The profile shows approximately 100,000 distinct CDR3 sequences, about nine tenths of them singletons. Sequenced sample: CD8+ T cells from PBMCs. These receptors all come from a human donor in good health.

This clonotype was recorded only once. The chain couples TRBV7-2 to TRBJ2-2; D possibly corresponds to TRBD1 (5 bases). The CDR3 is made up of 16 amino acids. V gave up 7 bases and J gave up 6 bases, with 21 bases separating them. From germline, CDR1 is SGHTA and CDR2 FQGNSA. CDR3 in amino acids: CASIENRQLSSGELFF. In DNA, the CDR3 is TGTGCCAGCATCGAAAACAGACAGCTTTCTTCCGGGGAGCTGTTTTTT.

The chain uses TRBV27 and TRBJ1-6; D not certain. Germline V gene data show CDR1 as MNHEY and CDR2 as SMNVEV (reference sequence). The CDR3 length is 16 residues. V lost 4 bases and J 0 bases, leaving 10 bases between the germline ends. The CDR3 region is CASSSARSSYNSPLHF. CDR3 nucleotides: TGTGCCAGCAGTTCTGCCCGAAGCTCCTATAATTCACCCCTCCACTTT.

The rearrangement joins TRBV4-2 to TRBJ2-1, with 7 bases identical to TRBD2. Germline lookup yields CDR1 LGHNA and CDR2 YNFKEQ. CDR3 size: 17 residues. The V segment lost 3 bases and the J segment 10 bases; nucleotides outside the gene matches: 18. CDR3 protein: CASSQTPIAGQVREQFF. Written as DNA, the CDR3 is TGTGCCAGCAGCCAGACTCCAATAGCGGGTCAGGTCAGGGAGCAGTTCTTC.

The rearrangement uses TRBV20-1 and TRBJ2-7; D is unclear. With 0 bases removed from V and 2 bases from J, the gap between germline ends came to 14 bases. In germline, CDR1 is DFQATT, CDR2 SNEGSKA (reference sequence). The CDR3 is 15 amino acids. The CDR3 spells CSARDPVSSPYEQYF. In DNA, the CDR3 is TGCAGTGCTAGAGACCCAGTGAGTAGTCCCTACGAGCAGTACTTC.

The V call is TRBV10-3, the J call TRBJ1-1; TRBD1 matches 7 bases. V was pared by 6 bases and J by 0 bases, with 7 bases of the junction left unmatched. The CDR3 sequence is 15 residues long. CDR1 ENHRY and CDR2 SYGVKD come from the germline V gene. The CDR3 is CAIRRQGNMNTEAFF. CDR3 nucleotide sequence: TGTGCCATCAGGCGACAGGGAAACATGAACACTGAAGCTTTCTTT.

V and J are TRBV7-9 and TRBJ2-7; 9 bases are a match to TRBD1. Germline V gives CDR1 SEHNR, CDR2 FQNEAQ (reference sequence). V was pared by 4 bases and J by 2 bases, with 3 bases of the junction left unmatched. This CDR3 region has 14 residues. CDR3 bases: TGTGCCAGCAGCTGGTGGGACAGGGCCTACGAGCAGTACTTC. It encodes CASSWWDRAYEQYF. Combining the CDR3 with reference TRBV7-9 and TRBJ2-7 gives the whole variable domain DTGVSQNPRHKITKRGQNVTFRCDPISEHNRLYWYRQTLGQGPEFLTYFQNEAQLEKSRLLSDRFSAERPKGSFSTLEIQRTEQGDSAMYLCASSWWDRAYEQYFGPGTRLTVT.

This clonotype showed up just a few times. The V gene is TRBV15, the J gene TRBJ2-7, with no clear D. This CDR3 spans 14 amino acids. Trimming left V 0 bases short and J 2 bases short, with 8 bases between. Germline V lookup: CDR1 LNHNV, CDR2 YYDKDF (reference sequence). CDR3 protein: CATSRDHAAYEQYF. The CDR3, as DNA: TGTGCCACCAGCAGAGATCACGCCGCCTACGAGCAGTACTTC.

The chain joins TRBV30 to TRBJ2-7, with D possibly matching TRBD1 (6 bases). Deletions cut 4 bases from V and 4 bases from J, with 20 bases between. CDR1 and CDR2 from the germline V gene are GTSNPN and SVGIG (reference sequence). The CDR3 has 15 amino acids. CDR3 amino acids: CAWNRKQGLTYEQYF. Written as DNA, the CDR3 is TGTGCCTGGAACCGAAAACAGGGTCTGACTTACGAGCAGTACTTC.